Each of the 25 T cell receptor beta chains below was sequenced from the same sample in a study of graft-versus-host responses after intestinal transplantation. The antigens of these receptors remain unknown. TCRdb's table, derived via immunoSEQ multiplex PCR, lists solely in-frame clones and lacks some. Seen here are about 73,000 clones, around 90% observed once, and the top ten hold less than 5%. The material sequenced was unstimulated CD8+ T cells sorted from spleen or lymph node cells, taken before transplant. Receptor source: a human donor who was the organ donor for an intestinal transplant.

V and J are TRBV7-6 and TRBJ1-2; the match to TRBD1 covers 10 bases. The V gene's germline CDR1 is SGHVS and CDR2 FNYEAQ. This CDR3 contains 17 residues. The trim removed 5 bases at V and 4 bases at J, leaving 13 bases unmatched. The CDR3 DNA reads TGTGCCAGCAGCCCCCTCGTTCGGACAGGGGGTGGCTATGGCTACACCTTC. Translated, it gives CASSPLVRTGGGYGYTF.

This rearrangement joins TRBV28 to TRBJ1-5; unclear D gene. CDR1 MDHEN and CDR2 SYDVKM come from the germline V gene. This CDR3 has 10 residues. With 7 bases removed from V and 9 bases from J, the gap between germline ends came to 7 bases. CDR3 region: CASNLWPQHF. CDR3 nucleotide sequence: TGTGCCAGCAACTTGTGGCCCCAGCATTTT.

V is TRBV14 and J is TRBJ2-7, with 8 bases fitting TRBD1. CDR1 is SGHDN and CDR2 is FVKESK in the germline V gene. V shed 5 bases and J 6 bases; nucleotides not matched to a gene: 9. The CDR3 contains 14 residues. The CDR3 DNA is TGTGCCAGCAGCGCCTCTGGACAGGGTCGCGAGCAGTACGTC. Translated, it gives CASSASGQGREQYV.

The CDR3 nucleotides are TGTGCCAGCACCAGCAAAAAGGGGGTAGATGGTCCTAATTCACCCCTCCACTTT. Protein product: CASTSKKGVDGPNSPLHF. The rearrangement uses TRBV21-1 and TRBJ1-6; the listed D gene, TRBD1, was not tested against the DNA. TRBV21-1 is shown as a pseudogene. CDR3 length: 18 residues.

V and J are TRBV5-6 and TRBJ1-5, with TRBD1 identical over 7 bases. Looked up from germline, CDR1 is SGHDT and CDR2 is YYEEEE. This CDR3 comprises 14 residues. The V and J ends lost 2 bases and 6 bases, in that order; junction bases with no gene match: 5. CDR3 DNA: TGTGCCAGCAGCTTCTACAGGGGAGCTCAGCCCCAGCATTTT. Encoded protein: CASSFYRGAQPQHF.

The DNA for the CDR3 is TGTGCCAGCAGTTTATCCTCGTGGGACAGGAGCTACTATAATTCACCCCTCCACTTT. Amino acid sequence: CASSLSSWDRSYYNSPLHF. The chain recombines TRBV27 with TRBJ1-6, with 8 bases lining up with TRBD1. Per germline, CDR1 MNHEY and CDR2 SMNVEV (reference sequence). The trim removed 0 bases at V and 3 bases at J, leaving 10 bases unmatched. CDR3 length: 19 amino acids.

The CDR3 sequence is CASSFRTDTQYF. CDR3 nucleotides: TGTGCCAGCAGTTTTAGAACGGATACGCAGTATTTT. The chain recombines TRBV28 with TRBJ2-3; no reliable D call. V lost 3 bases and J lost 6, with 7 bases in between. Looked up from germline, CDR1 is MDHEN and CDR2 is SYDVKM. The CDR3 is made up of 12 amino acids.

The chain employs TRBV9 and TRBJ2-3; 10 bases are a match to TRBD2. Germline V gene data show CDR1 as SGDLS and CDR2 as YYNGEE. Trimming removed 4 bases from V and 2 bases from J; junction bases left unmatched: 13. CDR3 size: 18 residues. CDR3 coding DNA: TGTGCCAGCAGCCTGGGTCTAGCGGGGGAGACCGTCACAGATACGCAGTATTTT. It translates to CASSLGLAGETVTDTQYF.

This sequence joins TRBV13 and TRBJ1-1; no reliable D call. This CDR3 comprises 13 residues. V was pared by 1 base and J by 1 base, with 4 bases between. Per the germline V gene, CDR1 is PRHDT and CDR2 is FYEKMQ (reference sequence). Here the CDR3 reads CASSLEANTEAFF. CDR3 in DNA: TGTGCCAGCAGCTTAGAAGCGAACACTGAAGCTTTCTTT. Combining the CDR3 with reference TRBV13 and TRBJ1-1 gives the whole variable domain AAGVIQSPRHLIKEKRETATLKCYPIPRHDTVYWYQQGPGQDPQFLISFYEKMQSDKGSIPDRFSAQQFSDYHSELNMSSLELGDSALYFCASSLEANTEAFFGQGTRLTVV.

V is TRBV13 and J is TRBJ2-2, with unresolved D. Germline loops: CDR1 PRHDT, CDR2 FYEKMQ (reference sequence). The CDR3 runs to 14 residues. Trimming shortened V by 4 bases and J by 1 base, and 7 bases separated the two germline ends. The CDR3 coding sequence is TGTGCCAGCAGCTCCCGGAGGAACACCGGGGAGCTGTTTTTT. This gives the protein CASSSRRNTGELFF.

This clone occurred a few times. CDR3 DNA sequence: TGTGCCAGCAGCCAATCGGAGACCCATCCTGGGGCCAACGTCCTGACTTTC. As protein: CASSQSETHPGANVLTF. The chain links TRBV16 to TRBJ2-6, with no clear D. Trimming took off 0 bases at V and 2 bases at J, with 11 bases between the two ends. CDR3 size: 17 residues. Germline CDR1 KGHSY, CDR2 FQNENV.

This clone has only one observation. The chain has TRBV10-3 and TRBJ2-1; 9 positions agree with TRBD2. This CDR3 spans 16 amino acids. In germline, CDR1 is ENHRY, CDR2 SYGVKD. The trim removed 10 bases at V and 7 bases at J, leaving 17 bases unmatched. CDR3 amino acids: CATHPLGGGDWNEQFF. The CDR3 region has the DNA TGTGCCACACACCCCCTGGGCGGGGGGGATTGGAATGAGCAGTTCTTC.

The chain uses TRBV9 and TRBJ2-2, with a weak D call TRBD1 (6 bases). Germline assignment: CDR1 SGDLS and CDR2 YYNGEE. There are 16 residues in the CDR3. Trimming pared 4 bases from V and 3 bases from J, leaving 16 bases between. CDR3 protein: CASSIRDNSYTGELFF. The CDR3 bases are TGTGCCAGCAGCATCCGGGACAACTCTTACACCGGGGAGCTGTTTTTT.

The V and J genes are TRBV7-8 and TRBJ1-4; 7 positions match TRBD1. After removal of 5 bases from V and 1 base from J, the junction contained 13 bases not matched to a gene. The CDR3 sequence is 18 residues long. Germline CDR1 SGHVS, CDR2 FQNEAQ. DNA of the CDR3: TGTGCCAGCAGCCCGCACCGGGACAGTATTGGAACTAATGAAAAACTGTTTTTT. This gives the protein CASSPHRDSIGTNEKLFF.

The rearrangement links TRBV28 to TRBJ2-2; a possible D gene is TRBD1 (6 bases). The germline V gene has CDR1 MDHEN and CDR2 SYDVKM. The V end was cut by 5 bases, the J end by 0 bases, with 10 bases between. The CDR3 loop spans 15 amino acids. This CDR3 reads CASSTGYPNTGELFF. The CDR3 coding sequence is TGTGCCAGCAGTACAGGGTATCCGAACACCGGGGAGCTGTTTTTT.

The sample holds one count of this clone. The chain has TRBV19 and TRBJ1-5; tentatively, D is TRBD1 (5 bases). This CDR3 contains 14 residues. V shed 5 bases and J shed 3 bases, with 11 bases lying between them. Germline V gene data show CDR1 as LNHDA and CDR2 as SQIVND (reference sequence). The CDR3 bases are TGTGCCAGTAGTCCATGGGACTACAATCAGCCCCAGCATTTT. It encodes CASSPWDYNQPQHF. The whole variable domain, remainder taken from reference TRBV19 and TRBJ1-5, is DGGITQSPKYLFRKEGQNVTLSCEQNLNHDAMYWYRQDPGQGLRLIYYSQIVNDFQKGDIAEGYSVSREKKESFPLTVTSAQKNPTAFYLCASSPWDYNQPQHFGDGTRLSIL.

The CDR3 DNA is TGTGCCAGCAGCGGGACTAGCGGCCCCCAAGAGACCCAGTACTTC. This encodes CASSGTSGPQETQYF. This chain connects TRBV9 to TRBJ2-5, with 10 bases lining up with TRBD2. Germline CDR1 SGDLS, CDR2 YYNGEE. The J segment lost 1 base and the V segment lost 3 bases, leaving 3 bases of the junction unmatched. The CDR3 sequence is 15 residues long.

The gene calls are TRBV6-1 and TRBJ1-5; D not resolved. The CDR3 contains 15 residues. Between the trimmed V and J ends, which lost 11 bases and 8 bases, there was a span of 25 bases. Per germline, CDR1 MNHNS and CDR2 SASEGT. Here the CDR3 reads CASQVRLTVREPQHF. CDR3 sequence (DNA): TGTGCCTCCCAGGTCAGGCTTACTGTGAGAGAGCCCCAGCATTTT.

This chain joins TRBV9 and TRBJ2-5, with D maybe TRBD2 (6 bases). The germline gives CDR1 SGDLS, CDR2 YYNGEE. The CDR3 length is 14 residues. With 3 bases removed from V and 4 bases from J, the gap between germline ends came to 13 bases. CDR3 amino acids: CASSEAGSGETQYF. CDR3 nucleotides: TGTGCCAGCAGCGAGGCGGGGTCGGGAGAGACCCAGTACTTC.

The rearrangement uses TRBV7-8 and TRBJ2-7; 9 nucleotides match TRBD1. J lost 2 bases, V lost 5 bases, and 4 bases had no gene match. CDR1 is SGHVS, CDR2 FQNEAQ, per germline. This CDR3 comprises 14 residues. CDR3: CASSIGTGTYEQYV. The CDR3 region has the DNA TGTGCCAGCAGCATAGGGACAGGGACCTACGAGCAGTACGTC.

The V gene is TRBV7-2, the J gene TRBJ2-7; a weak D match, TRBD1 (6 bases). V was shortened by 5 bases and J by 6 bases, with 14 bases between the two germline ends. The CDR3 loop spans 13 amino acids. The germline V gene encodes CDR1 SGHTA and CDR2 FQGNSA. The CDR3 here is CASSPSTGSEQYV. CDR3 coding DNA: TGTGCCAGCAGCCCGTCGACAGGCTCCGAGCAGTACGTC.

The rearrangement joins TRBV28 to TRBJ2-1; TRBD2 agrees at 13 bases. Looked up from germline, CDR1 is MDHEN and CDR2 is SYDVKM. J gave up 7 bases and V 6 bases, and 15 bases lay outside the gene matches. This CDR3 is 18 amino acids long. The CDR3 DNA reads TGTGCCAGCAGCGTCCCCGCATTGACTAGCGGGGGGCGAAATGAGCAGTTCTTC. It specifies CASSVPALTSGGRNEQFF.

The V call is TRBV5-4, the J call TRBJ1-1; D uncertain. V gave up 6 bases and J gave up 7 bases, with 16 bases separating them. Germline V gene lookup returns CDR1 SGHNT and CDR2 YYREEE (reference sequence). The CDR3 totals 13 residues. CDR3 coding DNA: TGTGCCAGCACCGATTCGACGGGTAGTGAAGCTTTCTTT. It codes for CASTDSTGSEAFF. Full variable domain (outside the CDR3, taken from reference TRBV5-4 and TRBJ1-1): ETGVTQSPTHLIKTRGQQVTLRCSSQSGHNTVSWYQQALGQGPQFIFQYYREEENGRGNFPPRFSGLQFPNYSSELNVNALELDDSALYLCASTDSTGSEAFFGQGTRLTVV.

The chain joins TRBV27 to TRBJ2-7; D may be TRBD2 (6 bases). The CDR3 contains 14 residues. Germline V CDR1 and CDR2: MNHEY, SMNVEV (reference sequence). V shed 5 bases and J shed 0 bases, with 11 bases lying between them. CDR3 sequence: CASSPGLSSYEQYV. The DNA for the CDR3 is TGTGCCAGCAGTCCTGGACTAAGCTCCTACGAGCAGTACGTC.

The V call is TRBV6-1, the J call TRBJ1-2; D uncertain. With 2 bases removed from V and 2 bases from J, the gap between germline ends came to 15 bases. Germline values: CDR1 MNHNS, CDR2 SASEGT. This CDR3 is 16 amino acids long. CDR3 loop: CASSENTAAGNYGYTF. The CDR3 nucleotides are TGTGCCAGCAGTGAAAACACAGCCGCGGGGAACTATGGCTACACCTTC.